This TCR beta chain was sequenced during a study of T-cell reconstitution after alpha-beta-depleted transplantation in children listed by TCRdb under 2016. Concerning the study at large: T-cell immune reconstitution after TCRalphabeta/CD19-depleted allogeneic hematopoietic cell transplantation in children was quantitatively tracked in the study by means of TCR repertoire profiling.

The library was prepared using PCR. Sequencing relied on an Illumina HiSeq 2500. Molecular barcoding was employed in the preparation of TCR libraries, with unique molecular identifiers being used to normalize TCRbeta repertoire quantification. TCRdb trimmed public reads at Q25 via fastp, called clones via MiXCR and kept in-frame beta chains. Every CDR3 protein is listed once, alongside the most common genes and DNA of its rows. This sample is represented by approximately 400,000 distinct CDR3 sequences; roughly 10% of them were singletons. The ten largest clones capture 4.5% to 7% of the sample. CDR1 LGHNA and CDR2 YNFKEQ are derived from the germline V gene. The CDR3 goes from the cysteine to the phenylalanine over 14 residues. This entry keeps only the CDR3 DNA: 42 bases, framed from base 1. Trimming leaves V shorter by 2 bases and J shorter by 5 bases, with the junction holding 3 bases beyond the gene matches.

As concerns this clonotype: Which antigen it targets is not known. No quality values exist for individual bases; no much larger clone is one base distant.

This receptor was taken from a human donor who donated a stem cell graft to a child with acute myeloid leukemia. The chain was built from TRBV4-2 and TRBJ1-1, and TRBD1 matches 9 of the central bases. Sequenced material: PBMCs from the stem cell graft donor, taken from the stem cell graft. The nucleotides read TGTGCCAGCAGCCAAACCGACAGGGGGACTGAAGCTTTCTTT. Translation gives CASSQTDRGTEAFF.